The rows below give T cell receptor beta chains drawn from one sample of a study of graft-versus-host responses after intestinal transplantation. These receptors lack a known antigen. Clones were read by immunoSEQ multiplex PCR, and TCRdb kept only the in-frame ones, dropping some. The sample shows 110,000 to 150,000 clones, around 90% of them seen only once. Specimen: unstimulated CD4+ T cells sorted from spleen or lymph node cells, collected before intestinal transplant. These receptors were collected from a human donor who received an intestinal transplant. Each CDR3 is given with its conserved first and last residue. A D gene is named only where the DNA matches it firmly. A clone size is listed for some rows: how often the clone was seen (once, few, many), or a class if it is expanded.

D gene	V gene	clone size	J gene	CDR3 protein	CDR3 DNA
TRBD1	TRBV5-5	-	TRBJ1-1	CASSRDRGTEAFF	TGTGCCAGCAGCCGGGACAGGGGAACTGAAGCTTTCTTT
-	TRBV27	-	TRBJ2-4	CASSLIGSPEVAKNIQYF	TGTGCCAGCAGTTTAATCGGTTCCCCGGAGGTAGCCAAAAACATTCAGTACTTC
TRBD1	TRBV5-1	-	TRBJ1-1	CASSSGTGNTEAFF	TGCGCCAGCAGCTCCGGGACAGGGAACACTGAAGCTTTCTTT
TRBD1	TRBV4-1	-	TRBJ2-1	CASSQLRTGGAYNEQFF	TGCGCCAGCAGCCAATTGCGGACAGGGGGCGCTTACAATGAGCAGTTCTTC
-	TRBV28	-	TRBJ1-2	CASSYPIGGGGNYGYTF	TGTGCCAGCAGCTACCCGATAGGGGGAGGGGGGAACTATGGCTACACCTTC
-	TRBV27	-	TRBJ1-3	CASREWGSGNTIYF	TGTGCCAGCAGGGAATGGGGCTCTGGAAACACCATATATTTT
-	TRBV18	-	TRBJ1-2	CASSPEGNYGYTF	TGTGCCAGCTCACCGGAGGGAAACTATGGCTACACCTTC
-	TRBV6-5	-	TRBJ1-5	CASREWGPTQPQHF	TGTGCCAGCAGGGAATGGGGCCCAACTCAGCCCCAGCATTTT
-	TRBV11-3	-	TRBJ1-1	CASSLGGVNTEAFF	TGTGCCAGCAGCTTAGGCGGGGTGAACACTGAAGCTTTCTTT
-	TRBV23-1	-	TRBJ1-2	CAILHGGASYNYGYTF	TGCGCCATCCTCCACGGCGGAGCCTCCTATAACTATGGCTACACCTTC
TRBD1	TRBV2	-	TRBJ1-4	CASSEGKGQGIATNEKLFF	TGTGCCAGCAGTGAAGGGAAGGGACAGGGGATTGCAACTAATGAAAAACTGTTTTTT
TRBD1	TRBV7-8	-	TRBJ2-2	CASSSRTGTNTGELFF	TGTGCCAGCAGCTCTAGGACAGGGACGAACACCGGGGAGCTGTTTTTT
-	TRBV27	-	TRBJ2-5	CASSPLGPLETQYF	TGTGCCAGCAGTCCCCTCGGCCCCTTGGAGACCCAGTACTTC
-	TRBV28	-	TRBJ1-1	CASNLRGQAGREAFF	TGTGCCAGCAACCTCCGGGGGCAGGCGGGGCGTGAAGCTTTCTTT
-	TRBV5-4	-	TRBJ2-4	CASSLYSWTAKNIQYF	TGTGCCAGCAGCTTGTATTCCTGGACAGCCAAAAACATTCAGTACTTC
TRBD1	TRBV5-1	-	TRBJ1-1	CASRVTGNIDTEAFF	TGCGCCAGCAGGGTGACAGGGAATATAGACACTGAAGCTTTCTTT
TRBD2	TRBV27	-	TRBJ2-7	CASSLGLATYEQYF	TGTGCCAGCAGTTTAGGACTAGCGACCTACGAGCAGTACTTC
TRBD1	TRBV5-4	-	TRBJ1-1	CASSSYRGRVNTEAFF	TGTGCCAGCAGCTCATACAGGGGGCGCGTCAACACTGAAGCTTTCTTT
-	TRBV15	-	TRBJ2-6	CATSRDGSGANVLTF	TGTGCCACCAGCAGAGACGGGTCTGGGGCCAACGTCCTGACTTTC
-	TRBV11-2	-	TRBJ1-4	CASSLDGNEKLFF	TGTGCCAGCAGCTTAGACGGTAATGAAAAACTGTTTTTT
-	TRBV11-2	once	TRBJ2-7	CASTRDATYEQYF	TGTGCCAGCACCCGGGACGCCACCTACGAGCAGTACTTC
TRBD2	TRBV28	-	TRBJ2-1	CASNRLAGVDEQFF	TGTGCCAGCAACAGACTAGCGGGAGTTGATGAGCAGTTCTTC
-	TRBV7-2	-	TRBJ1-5	CASSRNGGVGLVNQPQHF	TGTGCCAGCAGTCGTAACGGGGGGGTCGGTCTGGTCAATCAGCCCCAGCATTTT
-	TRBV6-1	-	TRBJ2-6	CASSASISGANVLTF	TGTGCCAGCAGTGCATCCATTTCTGGGGCCAACGTCCTGACTTTC
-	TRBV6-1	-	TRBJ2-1	CASNGSGRNNEQFF	TGTGCCAGCAACGGCAGCGGAAGAAACAATGAGCAGTTCTTC
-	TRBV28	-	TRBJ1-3	CASSLPGRSSGNTIYF	TGTGCCAGCAGTTTACCCGGACGGAGCTCTGGAAACACCATATATTTT
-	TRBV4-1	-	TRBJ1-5	CASSQDPGAIWQPQHF	TGCGCCAGCAGCCAAGATCCGGGGGCGATATGGCAGCCCCAGCATTTT
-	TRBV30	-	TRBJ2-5	CAWSVVAGTTGEQYF	TGTGCCTGGAGTGTTGTAGCCGGGACAACGGGGGAGCAGTACTTC
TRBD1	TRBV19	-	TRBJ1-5	CASSIHRGGGNQPQHF	TGTGCCAGTAGTATCCATAGAGGGGGCGGCAATCAGCCCCAGCATTTT
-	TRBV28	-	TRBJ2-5	CASSLYGTGVGETQYF	TGTGCCAGCAGTTTATATGGTACCGGGGTCGGAGAGACCCAGTACTTC
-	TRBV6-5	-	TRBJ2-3	CASSYASGGIYTQYF	TGTGCCAGCAGTTACGCGAGTGGGGGGATTTATACGCAGTATTTT
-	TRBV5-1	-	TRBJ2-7	CASSLDSFQGEQYF	TGCGCCAGCAGCTTGGACTCCTTCCAGGGGGAGCAGTACTTC
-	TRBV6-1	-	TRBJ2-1	CASSDTYLNEQFF	TGTGCCAGCAGTGATACCTACCTCAATGAGCAGTTCTTC
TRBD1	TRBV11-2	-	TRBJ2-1	CASSLGRDRGYNEQFF	TGTGCCAGCAGCTTAGGCCGGGACAGGGGCTACAATGAGCAGTTCTTC
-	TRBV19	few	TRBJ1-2	CASSTGPYGYTF	TGTGCCAGTAGTACCGGACCTTATGGCTACACCTTC
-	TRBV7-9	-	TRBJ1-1	CASSAKIMNTEAFF	TGTGCCAGCAGCGCGAAGATTATGAACACTGAAGCTTTCTTT
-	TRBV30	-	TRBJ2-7	CAWSRDTYYEQYF	TGTGCCTGGAGTCGGGACACCTACTACGAGCAGTACTTC
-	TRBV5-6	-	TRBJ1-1	CASSFSGTSEAFF	TGTGCCAGCAGCTTTTCCGGGACCTCTGAAGCTTTCTTT
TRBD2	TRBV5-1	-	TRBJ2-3	CASSIGLAGTDTQYF	TGCGCCAGCAGCATTGGACTAGCGGGCACAGATACGCAGTATTTT
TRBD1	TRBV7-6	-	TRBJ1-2	CASSLEAGGLYGYTF	TGTGCCAGCAGCTTAGAGGCAGGGGGGCTCTATGGCTACACCTTC
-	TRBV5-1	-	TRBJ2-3	CASSFRVRSTDTQYF	TGCGCCAGCAGCTTCCGAGTACGTAGCACAGATACGCAGTATTTT
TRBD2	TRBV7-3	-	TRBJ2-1	CASSSSGRAGNEQFF	TGTGCCAGCAGCTCGAGCGGGAGGGCAGGAAATGAGCAGTTCTTC
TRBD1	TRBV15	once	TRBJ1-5	CATSRDLGQGAQPQHF	TGTGCCACCAGCAGAGATCTCGGGCAGGGGGCTCAGCCCCAGCATTTT
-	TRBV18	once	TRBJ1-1	CASSPDTENTEAFF	TGTGCCAGCTCACCCGACACCGAGAACACTGAAGCTTTCTTT
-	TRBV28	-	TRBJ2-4	CASSHQAPAKNIQYF	TGTGCCAGCAGTCATCAGGCGCCTGCCAAAAACATTCAGTACTTC
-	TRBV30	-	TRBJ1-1	CAWSVGRSGALRRAFF	TGTGCCTGGAGTGTAGGTAGGTCAGGGGCCTTAAGAAGAGCTTTCTTT
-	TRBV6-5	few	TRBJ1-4	CASRAGATNEKLFF	TGTGCCAGCAGGGCGGGTGCAACTAATGAAAAACTGTTTTTT
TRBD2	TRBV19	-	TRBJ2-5	CASRASGRAETETQYF	TGTGCCAGTAGGGCTAGCGGGAGGGCCGAGACGGAGACCCAGTACTTC